A selection of T cell receptor beta chains follows, all from one sample in a study of response to subunit inactivated influenza vaccine. TCRdb processed the RT-PCR reads anew with MiXCR; each CDR3 protein has one entry. The sample lists over 400,000 distinct CDR3 sequences, 11% occurring once. Sequencing was performed on PBMCs from blood, taken 40 to 50 days after vaccination. These receptors were collected from a man aged 45-65 years who received an inactivated influenza vaccine. Each CDR3 is given with its conserved first and last residue.

V gene,CDR3 protein
TRBV6-5,CASSYRYTGVGWTEAFF
TRBV12-3/TRBV12-4,CASSSGQGRLSTYEQYF
TRBV7-2,CASSFLSGAGITDTQYF
TRBV20-1,CSATRGLNEQYF
TRBV4-1,CASSRTVNYGYTF
TRBV6-1,CASSPRDRGEAFTGELFF
TRBV18,CASSHTGVYEQYF
TRBV15,CATSRDPDRGETQYF
TRBV20-1,CSALGLAGGPKTQYF
TRBV18,CASSPPYSYEQYF
TRBV12-3/TRBV12-4,CASSPGQGLSWEQYF
TRBV6-5,CASSSLLGEQYF
TRBV5-1,CASSPYGGGPDVSYNEQFF
TRBV6-2/TRBV6-3,CASSYSVGLEASGSFYNEQFF
TRBV5-1,CASRFEDPYEQYF
TRBV5-6,CASSTPGTDHTEAFF
TRBV6-2/TRBV6-3,CASSPGTGAIKQFF
TRBV11-2,CASSSEIGPTYEQYF
TRBV27,CASKTSGFSGELFF
TRBV10-3,CAISEFSGSMYNEQFF
TRBV6-5,CASSYGGASGNTIYF
TRBV7-9,CASRDQGTNTGELFF
TRBV7-8,CASSPLRGVYNEQFF